These 30 T cell receptor beta chains originate from one sample sequenced in a study of blood T cell repertoires in COVID-19 (dated by TCRdb to 2020 to 2021). The library was produced with the immunoSEQ multiplex PCR assay. The immuneACCESS repertoire file appears here via TCRdb, limited to in-frame rearrangements. These files lack a portion of the clones; in checked studies, under half of the deficit traces to unresolved V genes, and the cause of the others is not known. Counted in this sample were some 110,000 clones; 86% of them appeared once. The ten largest clones represent about 7.4% of the sample. The sample consisted of peripheral blood. All receptors derive from a man between 65 and 85 years old who had recovered from COVID-19.

The V gene is TRBV6-4, the J gene TRBJ2-1; 8 bases are a match to TRBD2. Germline CDR1 MRHNA, CDR2 SNTAGT. The J segment lost 9 bases and the V segment lost 5 bases, leaving 12 bases of the junction unmatched. The CDR3 consists of 15 residues. CDR3 nucleotide sequence: TGTGCCAGCAGTTTCAGCGGGGGCGTCGAAGGTGAGCAGTTCTTC. This gives the protein CASSFSGGVEGEQFF.

The chain recombines TRBV30 with TRBJ2-2; 9 nucleotides align to TRBD1. The germline CDR1 and CDR2 sequences are GTSNPN and SVGIG (reference sequence). The trim removed 5 bases at V and 5 bases at J, leaving 6 bases unmatched. The CDR3 has 14 amino acids. CDR3 sequence (DNA): TGTGCCTGGGTGGACAGGGGAGGGACCGGGGAGCTGTTTTTT. This gives the protein CAWVDRGGTGELFF.

This chain joins TRBV7-9 and TRBJ1-2; no clear D. This CDR3 comprises 12 residues. Looked up from germline, CDR1 is SEHNR and CDR2 is FQNEAQ (reference sequence). V dropped 5 bases and J dropped 5 bases, with 9 bases sitting between them. CDR3 amino acids: CASSPTPYGYTF. DNA of the CDR3: TGTGCCAGCAGCCCTACCCCTTATGGCTACACCTTC.

The chain carries TRBV2 and TRBJ2-7, with 9 nucleotides matching TRBD1. With 4 bases clipped from V and 5 bases from J, the junction kept 9 bases outside the gene matches. CDR3 length equals 15 residues. Germline CDR1 SNHLY, CDR2 FYNNEI. CDR3 DNA: TGTGCCAGCAGTGGACAGGGGGGAAGTGGCAACGAGCAGTACTTC. This codes for CASSGQGGSGNEQYF.

The rearrangement links TRBV3-1 (or the pseudogene TRBV3-2) to TRBJ2-1, with D perhaps TRBD2 (6 bases). The V gene lost 4 bases and the J gene lost 4 bases, with 14 bases spanning the gap. Germline lookup yields CDR1 LGHDT and CDR2 YNNKEL (reference sequence). This CDR3 has 15 residues. The CDR3 sequence: CASSPSAGSYNEQFF. DNA for the CDR3: TGTGCCAGCAGCCCCAGTGCGGGATCGTACAATGAGCAGTTCTTC.

The V gene is TRBV6-6, the J gene TRBJ2-1; weak D call: TRBD1 (6 bases). The germline V gene has CDR1 MNHNY and CDR2 SVGAGI (reference sequence). The CDR3 loop spans 15 amino acids. The V end was cut by 8 bases, the J end by 0 bases, with 14 bases between. CDR3: CASATRGSSYNEQFF. The CDR3 DNA reads as TGTGCCAGCGCAACCAGGGGTAGCTCCTACAATGAGCAGTTCTTC.

This chain connects TRBV7-3 to TRBJ1-6; D is possibly TRBD1 (6 bases). The CDR3 has 14 amino acids. Germline loops: CDR1 SGHTA, CDR2 FQGTGA. Trimming cost V 5 bases and J 9 bases, with 14 bases left between them. DNA for the CDR3: TGTGCCAGCAGCAAGACAGGCCCCAGTTCACCCCTCCACTTT. Its protein is CASSKTGPSSPLHF.

The chain is built from TRBV28 and TRBJ1-4; D not certain. Germline CDR1 and CDR2: MDHEN and SYDVKM. V lost 5 bases, J lost 3 bases, and 22 bases lay in between. The CDR3 sequence is 18 residues long. The CDR3 sequence: CASSTPRGWPLSNEKLFF. The CDR3 nucleotides read TGTGCCAGCAGTACCCCCCGGGGTTGGCCGTTGTCTAATGAAAAACTGTTTTTT.

The chain employs TRBV2 and TRBJ2-3; TRBD2 might be the D (5 bases). Germline CDR1 is SNHLY and CDR2 is FYNNEI. This CDR3 is built from 14 residues. V dropped 6 bases and J dropped 2 bases, with 12 bases sitting between them. The CDR3 sequence: CASRGSPTTDTQYF. The DNA of the CDR3 is TGTGCCAGCAGAGGGAGTCCAACCACAGATACGCAGTATTTT.

This rearrangement joins TRBV18 to TRBJ2-7; D is undetermined. This CDR3 contains 15 residues. The germline gives CDR1 KGHSH, CDR2 LQKENI. Trimming stripped 0 bases from V and 1 base from J, with 10 bases between. The CDR3: CASSPPSQSSYEQYF. CDR3 DNA: TGTGCCAGCTCACCACCGTCACAGAGTTCCTACGAGCAGTACTTC.

CDR3 sequence (DNA): TGTGCCAGCAGCTTAACCCGAACAGGGAATACTGAAAAACTGTTTTTT. Encoded protein: CASSLTRTGNTEKLFF. The rearrangement joins TRBV13 to TRBJ1-4, with a possible D match to TRBD1 (6 bases). The germline V gene encodes CDR1 PRHDT and CDR2 FYEKMQ (reference sequence). The length of the CDR3 is 16 residues. V gave up 2 bases and J gave up 7 bases, with 17 bases separating them.

The genes are TRBV9 and TRBJ1-2, with D unresolved. V lost 2 bases to trimming and J lost 2 bases, with 13 bases between them. This CDR3 has 15 residues. Germline V gene data show CDR1 as SGDLS and CDR2 as YYNGEE. CDR3 sequence reads: CASSVSRRSNYGYTF. CDR3 coding DNA: TGTGCCAGCAGCGTCTCAAGGAGATCCAACTATGGCTACACCTTC.

V and J are TRBV24-1 and TRBJ1-1; TRBD1 might be the D (6 bases). Germline assignment: CDR1 KGHDR and CDR2 SFDVKD. V was trimmed by 5 bases and J by 6 bases, leaving 12 bases between them. CDR3 length: 13 residues. This CDR3 is CATSGRQESEAFF. DNA of the CDR3: TGTGCCACCAGTGGCCGACAGGAATCTGAAGCTTTCTTT.

This sequence joins TRBV20-1 and TRBJ1-5, with TRBD1 identical over 8 bases. Trimming at V came to 3 bases and at J to 5 bases, leaving 9 bases not matched to a gene. Per germline, CDR1 DFQATT and CDR2 SNEGSKA (reference sequence). The length of the CDR3 is 15 residues. Here the CDR3 reads CSASPGQGPYQPQHF. The CDR3 nucleotides are TGCAGTGCTAGTCCCGGACAGGGCCCATATCAGCCCCAGCATTTT.

The chain combines TRBV5-1 with TRBJ2-1; 9 bases are a match to TRBD2. Germline V gene sequence: CDR1 SGHRS, CDR2 YFSETQ. The length of the CDR3 is 15 residues. With V trimmed by 5 bases and J by 7 bases, 10 bases remained unmatched. The CDR3 coding sequence is TGCGCCAGCAGGGCTGGGACTAGCTTGTGGAATGAGCAGTTCTTC. Encoded protein: CASRAGTSLWNEQFF.

V gene TRBV6-5 combines with J gene TRBJ1-2; D may be TRBD1 (5 bases). The CDR3 covers 14 residues. Trimming took off 6 bases at V and 7 bases at J, with 18 bases between the two ends. Germline V gives CDR1 MNHEY, CDR2 SVGAGI. CDR3 sequence (DNA): TGTGCCAGCAGGAGCCTTAAGGGGAAGGGTGGCTACACCTTC. Protein sequence: CASRSLKGKGGYTF.

There are a few counts of this clone. The V gene is TRBV7-2, the J gene TRBJ2-1; 11 bases agree with TRBD2. V shed 3 bases and J 13 bases; nucleotides not matched to a gene: 5. Germline assignment: CDR1 SGHTA and CDR2 FQGNSA. The CDR3 extends over 13 amino acids. Here the CDR3 DNA reads TGTGCCAGCAGCTTTACTAGCGGGAGTCCTCAGTTCTTC. It specifies CASSFTSGSPQFF.

The chain joins TRBV5-1 to TRBJ1-6, with no clear D. V lost 1 base to trimming and J lost 0 bases, with 8 bases between them. CDR1 is SGHRS, CDR2 YFSETQ, per germline. The CDR3 is made up of 16 amino acids. CDR3 region: CASSLLGSSYNSPLHF. DNA for the CDR3: TGCGCCAGCAGCTTGCTTGGGAGCTCCTATAATTCACCCCTCCACTTT.

V is TRBV9 and J is TRBJ1-5; 12 bases agree with TRBD1. CDR1 and CDR2 from the germline V gene are SGDLS and YYNGEE. V trimming: 3 bases; J trimming: 5 bases; junction bases outside the gene matches: 3. The CDR3 is 15 residues long. Here the CDR3 DNA reads TGTGCCAGCAGCGGGCGGGACAGGGGGCATCAGCCCCAGCATTTT. It yields the protein CASSGRDRGHQPQHF.

In nucleotides, the CDR3 is TGCAGCGTATACCTCCCTTTAGCCCACGAGCAGTACTTC. This gives the protein CSVYLPLAHEQYF. This chain uses TRBV29-1 with TRBJ2-7; D ambiguous. The V gene's germline CDR1 is SQVTM and CDR2 ANQGSEA. The CDR3 is 13 amino acids. V was pared by 6 bases and J by 5 bases, with 17 bases between.

The J gene is TRBJ1-1, the V gene TRBV11-2; D is possibly TRBD1 (5 bases). The CDR3 has 14 amino acids. Germline V CDR1 and CDR2: SGHAT, FQNNGV. Between the trimmed V and J ends, which lost 1 base and 5 bases, there was a span of 11 bases. The CDR3 DNA follows: TGTGCCAGCAGCTTAGTCCAGGGATTAACTGAAGCTTTCTTT. Translating gives CASSLVQGLTEAFF.

V usage is TRBV6-5 and J usage is TRBJ1-1; TRBD1 matches 8 bases. This CDR3 has 14 amino acids. J lost 1 base, V lost 5 bases, and 3 bases had no gene match. Germline CDR1 and CDR2: MNHEY and SVGAGI. DNA for the CDR3: TGTGCCAGCAGTCGGGACAGGCGGAACACTGAAGCTTTCTTT. Encoded protein: CASSRDRRNTEAFF.

V and J are TRBV29-1 and TRBJ1-2, with 7 nucleotides matching TRBD1. The CDR3 runs to 12 residues. Looked up from germline, CDR1 is SQVTM and CDR2 is ANQGSEA. V lost 6 bases to trimming and J lost 5 bases; unmatched junction nucleotides: 6. CDR3 protein: CSVAGTEYGYTF. CDR3 DNA sequence: TGCAGCGTCGCCGGGACAGAGTATGGCTACACCTTC.

The chain links TRBV25-1 to TRBJ2-5; 9 bases are shared with TRBD2. The trim removed 3 bases at V and 5 bases at J, leaving 7 bases unmatched. The CDR3 runs 15 residues. Per the germline V gene, CDR1 is MGHDK and CDR2 is SYGVNS. The CDR3, as DNA: TGTGCCAGCAGTGACGTAGCGGGAGCGGGGGAGACCCAGTACTTC. It codes for CASSDVAGAGETQYF.

This sequence joins TRBV28 and TRBJ1-4; 9 bases agree with TRBD1. From germline, CDR1 is MDHEN and CDR2 SYDVKM. This CDR3 is 15 amino acids long. J lost 6 bases, V lost 5 bases, and 7 bases had no gene match. CDR3 region: CASSVQGAYDEKLFF. The DNA of the CDR3 is TGTGCCAGCAGTGTACAGGGGGCCTACGATGAAAAACTGTTTTTT.

The rearrangement uses TRBV29-1 and TRBJ2-4, with D perhaps matching TRBD2 (6 bases). Per germline, CDR1 SQVTM and CDR2 ANQGSEA. With 5 bases removed from V and 1 base from J, the gap between germline ends came to 12 bases. The CDR3 is 14 residues long. As DNA, the CDR3 is TGCAGCGTTCTGACGGAGGGGGCCAAAAACATTCAGTACTTC. Protein: CSVLTEGAKNIQYF.

The chain combines TRBV6-6 with TRBJ2-5; 8 bases are a match to TRBD1. The CDR3 is 14 residues long. The junction had 2 bases not matched to a gene; V was cut back by 5 bases and J by 0 bases. The germline CDR1 and CDR2 sequences are MNHNY and SVGAGI (reference sequence). This chain's CDR3 is CASSPGQDQETQYF. Here the CDR3 DNA reads TGTGCCAGCAGTCCGGGACAGGACCAAGAGACCCAGTACTTC.

This clone has just one count. This chain connects TRBV6-4 to TRBJ2-1, with 8 nucleotides matching TRBD2. Germline assignment: CDR1 MRHNA and CDR2 SNTAGT. The CDR3 spans 18 residues. J lost 2 bases, V lost 6 bases, and 15 bases had no gene match. CDR3 DNA sequence: TGTGCCAGCAGAGTGGAGGTCCTACGGGAGGGGCCCTACAATGAGCAGTTCTTC. Translating gives CASRVEVLREGPYNEQFF.

The chain employs TRBV28 and TRBJ2-2, with a tentative D call TRBD2 (6 bases). The ends were cut back, 10 bases at V and 0 bases at J, with 9 bases in the middle. The germline V gene has CDR1 MDHEN and CDR2 SYDVKM. The CDR3 has 13 amino acids. The CDR3 here is CATGGPNTGELFF. The CDR3 nucleotides read TGTGCCACCGGGGGACCGAACACCGGGGAGCTGTTTTTT.

This clone appeared a single time. The J gene is TRBJ1-1, the V gene TRBV24-1; 10 bases fit TRBD1. This CDR3 region has 15 residues. The germline gives CDR1 KGHDR, CDR2 SFDVKD. The junction had 6 bases not matched to a gene; V was cut back by 4 bases and J by 5 bases. The CDR3 DNA reads TGTGCCACCAGTGACTCGGACAGGGGGTTGACTGAAGCTTTCTTT. Translated, it gives CATSDSDRGLTEAFF.